Listed here is a single T cell receptor (beta chain). Its antigen is as yet unknown. The CDR3 consists of 12 residues. The germline CDR1 and CDR2 sequences are SQVTM and ANQGSEA. Trimming took 2 bases from V and 2 from J, leaving 4 bases between them. The data stem from a study of T cell responses to AZD1222 COVID-19 vaccine. Study-level findings and limits: Females outnumbered males among donors, who were mostly white British; clonal diversity was possibly underestimated.

Produced via immunoSEQ multiplex PCR; TCRdb's table is partial and in-frame only. Counted here are 100,000 to 150,000 clones, less than 90% occurring once; the ten biggest clones make up approximately 30%. The chain joins TRBV29-1 to TRBJ1-3; the D is unclear. This TCR was recovered from an adult in good health. Specimen: peripheral blood, collected on day 0 of AZD1222 vaccination. The CDR3 DNA follows: TGCAGCGTTGAACCCGCTGGAAACACCATATATTTT. Amino acids: CSVEPAGNTIYF.